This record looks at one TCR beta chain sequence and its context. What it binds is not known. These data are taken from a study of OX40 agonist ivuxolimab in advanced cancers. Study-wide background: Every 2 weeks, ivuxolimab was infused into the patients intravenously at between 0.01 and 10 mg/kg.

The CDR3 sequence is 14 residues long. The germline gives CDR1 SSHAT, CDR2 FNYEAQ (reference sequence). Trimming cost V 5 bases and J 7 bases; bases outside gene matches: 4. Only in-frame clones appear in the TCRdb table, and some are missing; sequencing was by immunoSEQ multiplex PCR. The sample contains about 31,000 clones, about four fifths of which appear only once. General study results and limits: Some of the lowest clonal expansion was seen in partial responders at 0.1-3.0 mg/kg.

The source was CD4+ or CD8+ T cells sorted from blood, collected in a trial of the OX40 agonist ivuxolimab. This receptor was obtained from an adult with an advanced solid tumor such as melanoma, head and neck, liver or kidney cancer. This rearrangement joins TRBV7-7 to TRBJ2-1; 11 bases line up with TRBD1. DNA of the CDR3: TGTGCCAGCAGCCGGGGACAGGGGGGTAATGAGCAGTTCTTC. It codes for CASSRGQGGNEQFF. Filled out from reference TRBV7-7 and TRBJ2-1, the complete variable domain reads GAGVSQSPRYKVTKRGQDVTLRCDPISSHATLYWYQQALGQGPEFLTYFNYEAQPDKSGLPSDRFSAERPEGSISTLTIQRTEQRDSAMYRCASSRGQGGNEQFFGPGTRLTVL.